This T cell receptor (beta chain) was captured in a study of cytomegalovirus exposure and HLA in healthy donors. On the study more broadly: Tens of millions of unique TCRs from HLA-typed donors made up an early data release.

Healthy people donating bone marrow made up the donors. Study-level results: Across all donors, roughly uniform sequencing depth was an assumption of the presence/absence analyses. When a later analysis compared HLA-associated TCR beta chains with equally common others, the HLA-associated chains turned out to be more clonally expanded and to have lower generation probabilities.

A multiplex PCR was run with 60 Vbeta primers and 13 Jbeta primers. Assay: immunoSEQ multiplex PCR; the TCRdb copy retains only in-frame clones and omits some. The sample totals some 55,000 clones. With regard to this clone: The antigen is unknown.

The sequenced sample consisted of PBMCs. This receptor was identified in a woman between 40 and 50 years old in good health and CMV-seronegative.

CDR3 nucleotide sequence: TGTGCCAGCAGTGAAGCGCTTCGTGGGGCGCAGTACACTGAAGCTTTCTTT. The encoded protein is CASSEALRGAQYTEAFF. The chain couples TRBV6-1 to TRBJ1-1; D is possibly TRBD1 (5 bases). The CDR3 has 17 residues. Germline V gene data show CDR1 as MNHNS and CDR2 as SASEGT. The germline V and J ends were trimmed by 0 bases and 3 bases, with 17 bases remaining between them.